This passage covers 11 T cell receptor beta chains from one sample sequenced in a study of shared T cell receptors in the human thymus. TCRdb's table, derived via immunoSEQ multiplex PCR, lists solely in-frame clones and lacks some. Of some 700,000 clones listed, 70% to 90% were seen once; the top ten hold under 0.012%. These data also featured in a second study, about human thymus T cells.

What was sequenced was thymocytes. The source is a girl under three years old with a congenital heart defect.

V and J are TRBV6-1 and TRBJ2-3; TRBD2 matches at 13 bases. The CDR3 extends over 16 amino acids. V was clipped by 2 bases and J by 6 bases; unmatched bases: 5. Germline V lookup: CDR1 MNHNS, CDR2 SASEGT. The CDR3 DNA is TGTGCCAGCAGTGAAACTAGCGGGGGGGCAGTGGATACGCAGTATTTT. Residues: CASSETSGGAVDTQYF.

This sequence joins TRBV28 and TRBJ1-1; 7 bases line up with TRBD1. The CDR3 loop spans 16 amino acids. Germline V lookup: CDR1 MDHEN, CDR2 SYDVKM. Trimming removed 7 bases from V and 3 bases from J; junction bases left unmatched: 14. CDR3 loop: CASTYRGIGEDTEAFF. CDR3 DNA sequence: TGTGCCAGCACCTACAGGGGTATTGGGGAGGACACTGAAGCTTTCTTT.

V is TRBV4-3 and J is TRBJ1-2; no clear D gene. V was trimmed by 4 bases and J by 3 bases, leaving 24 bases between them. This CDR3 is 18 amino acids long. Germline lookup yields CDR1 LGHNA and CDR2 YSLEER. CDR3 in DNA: TGCGCCAGCAGCCCCAGAAGGAGGCTGGCACATCGGGACTATGGCTACACCTTC. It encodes CASSPRRRLAHRDYGYTF.

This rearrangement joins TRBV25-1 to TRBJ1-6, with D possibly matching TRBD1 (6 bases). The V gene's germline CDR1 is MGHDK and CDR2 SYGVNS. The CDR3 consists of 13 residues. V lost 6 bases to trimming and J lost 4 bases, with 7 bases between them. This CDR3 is CASRDRYNSPLHF. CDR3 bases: TGTGCCAGCAGGGACAGATATAATTCACCCCTCCACTTT. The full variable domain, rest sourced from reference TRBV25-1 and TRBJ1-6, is EADIYQTPRYLVIGTGKKITLECSQTMGHDKMYWYQQDPGMELHLIHYSYGVNSTEKGDLSSESTVSRIRTEHFPLTLESARPSHTSQYLCASRDRYNSPLHFGNGTRLTVT.

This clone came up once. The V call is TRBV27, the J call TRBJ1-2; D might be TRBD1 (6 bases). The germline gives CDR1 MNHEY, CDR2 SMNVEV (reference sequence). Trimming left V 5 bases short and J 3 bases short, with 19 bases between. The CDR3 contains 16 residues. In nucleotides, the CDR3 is TGTGCCAGCAGTCCATACATTTGGGGACATTACTATGGCTACACCTTC. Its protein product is CASSPYIWGHYYGYTF.

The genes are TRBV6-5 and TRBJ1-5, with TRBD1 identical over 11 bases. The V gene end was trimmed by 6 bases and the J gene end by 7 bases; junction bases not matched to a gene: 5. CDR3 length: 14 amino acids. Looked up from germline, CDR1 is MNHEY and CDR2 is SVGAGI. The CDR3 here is CASRGTGGGQPQHF. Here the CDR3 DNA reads TGTGCCAGCAGGGGGACAGGGGGTGGGCAGCCCCAGCATTTT.

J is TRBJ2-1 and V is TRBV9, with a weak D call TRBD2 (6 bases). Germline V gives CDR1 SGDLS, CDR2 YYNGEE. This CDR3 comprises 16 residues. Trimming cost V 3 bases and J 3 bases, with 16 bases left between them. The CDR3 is CASSARYGGFYNEQFF. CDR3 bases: TGTGCCAGCAGCGCCCGTTACGGGGGATTCTACAATGAGCAGTTCTTC.

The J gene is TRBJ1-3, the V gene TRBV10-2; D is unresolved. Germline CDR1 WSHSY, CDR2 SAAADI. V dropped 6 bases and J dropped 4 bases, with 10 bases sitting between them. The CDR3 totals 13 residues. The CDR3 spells CASSGFRGNTIYF. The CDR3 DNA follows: TGCGCCAGCAGCGGGTTTCGCGGAAACACCATATATTTT.

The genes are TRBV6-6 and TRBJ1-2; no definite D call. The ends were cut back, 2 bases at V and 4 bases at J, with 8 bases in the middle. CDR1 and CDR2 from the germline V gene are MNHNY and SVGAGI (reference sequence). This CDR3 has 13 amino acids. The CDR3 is CASSYGQSYGYTF. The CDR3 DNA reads TGTGCCAGCAGTTACGGGCAGTCCTATGGCTACACCTTC.

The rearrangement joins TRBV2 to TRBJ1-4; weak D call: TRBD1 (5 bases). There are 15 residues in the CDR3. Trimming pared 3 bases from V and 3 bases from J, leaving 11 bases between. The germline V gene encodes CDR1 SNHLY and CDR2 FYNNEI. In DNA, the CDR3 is TGTGCCAGCAGTGATTCGACAGCGCCTAATGAAAAACTGTTTTTT. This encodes CASSDSTAPNEKLFF. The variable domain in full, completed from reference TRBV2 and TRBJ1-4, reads EPEVTQTPSHQVTQMGQEVILRCVPISNHLYFYWYRQILGQKVEFLVSFYNNEISEKSEIFDDQFSVERPDGSNFTLKIRSTKLEDSAMYFCASSDSTAPNEKLFFGSGTQLSVL.

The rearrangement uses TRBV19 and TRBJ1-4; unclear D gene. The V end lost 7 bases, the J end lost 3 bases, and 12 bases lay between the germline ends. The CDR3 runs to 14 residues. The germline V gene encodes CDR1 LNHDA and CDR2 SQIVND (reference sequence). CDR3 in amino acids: CASTETSANEKLFF. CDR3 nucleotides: TGTGCCAGTACTGAGACAAGTGCTAATGAAAAACTGTTTTTT. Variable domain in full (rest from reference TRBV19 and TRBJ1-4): DGGITQSPKYLFRKEGQNVTLSCEQNLNHDAMYWYRQDPGQGLRLIYYSQIVNDFQKGDIAEGYSVSREKKESFPLTVTSAQKNPTAFYLCASTETSANEKLFFGSGTQLSVL.